A single sample is the source of the 8 T cell receptor beta chains below, sequenced in a study of blood T cell repertoires in COVID-19. Profiled with immunoSEQ multiplex PCR; TCRdb holds only in-frame clones, not every one. The profile covers around 250,000 clones, with 75% to 90% appearing a single time and 1.5% to 2% taken by the ten largest. The sequencing input was PBMCs or T cells enriched from blood (not recorded which). These receptors all come from a woman in her fifties or sixties who had recovered from COVID-19.

The J gene is TRBJ1-3, the V gene TRBV6-5; D is undetermined. CDR1 is MNHEY and CDR2 is SVGAGI in the germline V gene. The CDR3 extends over 15 amino acids. The V and J ends lost 0 bases and 4 bases respectively, with 10 bases between them. The CDR3 DNA is TGTGCCAGCAGTTACTCGAGACTCGGCGGAAACACCATATATTTT. Protein sequence: CASSYSRLGGNTIYF.

The chain uses TRBV27 and TRBJ2-5, with 11 bases aligning to TRBD2. Looked up from germline, CDR1 is MNHEY and CDR2 is SMNVEV (reference sequence). With 9 bases clipped from V and 1 base from J, the junction kept 10 bases outside the gene matches. There are 16 residues in the CDR3. The CDR3 region has the DNA TGTGCCAGTAAGGGACTAGCGGCAACCCTCCAAGAGACCCAGTACTTC. Protein sequence: CASKGLAATLQETQYF.

The rearrangement links TRBV5-1 to TRBJ1-1, with TRBD1 identical over 7 bases. Trimming at V came to 7 bases and at J to 3 bases, leaving 9 bases not matched to a gene. Germline V gene lookup returns CDR1 SGHRS and CDR2 YFSETQ. This CDR3 has 14 residues. DNA for the CDR3: TGCGCCAGCGGTACAGGGGCCCGGGACACTGAAGCTTTCTTT. It codes for CASGTGARDTEAFF.

This clone was seen more than once but under ten times. CDR3 protein: CASSDTRTGGNEQFF. In nucleotides, the CDR3 is TGTGCCAGCAGTGACACTAGGACCGGGGGCAATGAGCAGTTCTTC. The chain carries TRBV6-4 and TRBJ2-1, with a tentative D call TRBD2 (6 bases). The CDR3 is 15 amino acids. Per germline, CDR1 MRHNA and CDR2 SNTAGT. The ends were cut back, 2 bases at V and 6 bases at J, with 14 bases in the middle.

The chain employs TRBV4-1 and TRBJ1-2, with 9 bases fitting TRBD1. V trimming: 6 bases; J trimming: 2 bases; junction bases outside the gene matches: 7. CDR1 is MGHRA and CDR2 is YSYEKL in the germline V gene. This CDR3 is built from 15 residues. The CDR3 nucleotides read TGCGCCAGCAGTGCCGGGACAGGGTTCAACTATGGCTACACCTTC. Translating it yields CASSAGTGFNYGYTF.

This clone has just a few counts. In the same sample, other DNA sequences code for this CDR3. This rearrangement joins TRBV5-1 to TRBJ2-1; 9 positions agree with TRBD1. This CDR3 spans 15 amino acids. J lost 6 bases, V lost 0 bases, and 4 bases had no gene match. The germline CDR1 and CDR2 sequences are SGHRS and YFSETQ. In nucleotides, the CDR3 is TGCGCCAGCAGCTTGGAGGGACAGGGACTCAATGAGCAGTTCTTC. This translates into CASSLEGQGLNEQFF.

The chain combines TRBV27 with TRBJ2-1; the match to TRBD2 covers 7 bases. This CDR3 region has 13 residues. J was trimmed by 7 bases and V by 5 bases; bases with no gene match: 5. Germline V gives CDR1 MNHEY, CDR2 SMNVEV (reference sequence). CDR3 amino acids: CASSRDYTNEQFF. The CDR3 coding sequence is TGTGCCAGCAGTAGGGACTATACGAATGAGCAGTTCTTC.

The chain joins TRBV7-3 to TRBJ2-3; D is perhaps TRBD2 (5 bases). Germline lookup yields CDR1 SGHTA and CDR2 FQGTGA. The CDR3 covers 15 residues. V was cut by 4 bases and J by 4 bases, with 15 bases left in between. CDR3 nucleotides: TGTGCCAGCAGCTACTCGGGGTTCTCGGCAGATACGCAGTATTTT. Amino acids: CASSYSGFSADTQYF.